The entry that follows covers one TCR beta chain sequence. The data stem from a study of technical replicates of blood from several donors. The CDR3 has 16 residues. Unmatched junction bases numbered 7, after V lost 3 bases and J lost 2 bases. The germline gives CDR1 SGDLS, CDR2 YYNGEE. TCRdb's copy holds only in-frame clones and misses some; the assay was immunoSEQ multiplex PCR. The top ten clones hold approximately 0.2% of a sample with 85,000 to 100,000 clones, around 95% of them seen once. This TCR was sampled from a human donor in good health. The sequenced sample consisted of T cells isolated from PBMCs. J is TRBJ2-3 and V is TRBV9; 9 bases are shared with TRBD1. The CDR3 sequence is CASSAGTGYHTDTQYF. In DNA form, the CDR3 reads TGTGCCAGCAGCGCCGGGACAGGGTACCACACAGATACGCAGTATTTT.